These 22 T cell receptor beta chains came from one sample sequenced in a study of cytomegalovirus exposure and HLA in healthy donors. Method: immunoSEQ multiplex PCR; TCRdb's copy keeps in-frame clones and lacks some. The sample includes 200,000 or so clones, about 93% of them seen just once. What was sequenced was PBMCs. The source is a woman under 30 in good health and CMV-seronegative.

The chain joins TRBV28 to TRBJ2-7, with 8 positions matching TRBD1. The germline gives CDR1 MDHEN, CDR2 SYDVKM. V lost 3 bases, J lost 3 bases, and 13 bases stayed unmatched. CDR3 length: 17 amino acids. The CDR3 DNA sequence: TGTGCCAGCAGTTTCCCTAGGACAGGGACGACCGGCTACGAGCAGTACTTC. Amino acid sequence: CASSFPRTGTTGYEQYF. Supplemented by reference TRBV28 and TRBJ2-7, the full variable domain reads DVKVTQSSRYLVKRTGEKVFLECVQDMDHENMFWYRQDPGLGLRLIYFSYDVKMKEKGDIPEGYSVSREKKERFSLILESASTNQTSMYLCASSFPRTGTTGYEQYFGPGTRLTVT.

V usage is TRBV5-1 and J usage is TRBJ2-7, with TRBD2 as a possible D gene (5 bases). From germline, CDR1 is SGHRS and CDR2 YFSETQ. There are 16 residues in the CDR3. The germline V and J ends were trimmed by 0 bases and 7 bases, with 20 bases remaining between them. Here the CDR3 DNA reads TGCGCCAGCAGCTTGGATCGGCTAGCTGGGTCGCGGGAGCAGTACTTC. Translating it yields CASSLDRLAGSREQYF.

This clone showed up just a few times. V and J are TRBV5-1 and TRBJ2-7; no clear D gene. Between the trimmed V and J ends, which lost 3 bases and 1 base, there was a span of 8 bases. Per germline, CDR1 SGHRS and CDR2 YFSETQ. This CDR3 has 13 amino acids. The DNA of the CDR3 is TGCGCCAGCAGCTCGACCAGGTCCTACGAGCAGTACTTC. Its translation is CASSSTRSYEQYF.

The V and J genes are TRBV7-9 and TRBJ1-1; tentatively, D is TRBD1 (5 bases). The germline V and J ends were trimmed by 1 base and 2 bases, with 8 bases remaining between them. The length of the CDR3 is 14 residues. Germline V lookup: CDR1 SEHNR, CDR2 FQNEAQ (reference sequence). Here the CDR3 DNA reads TGTGCCAGCAGCTTAGGGGGCGCAAACACTGAAGCTTTCTTT. This sequence encodes CASSLGGANTEAFF.

This chain joins TRBV7-9 and TRBJ1-2, with 10 bases aligning to TRBD1. The germline CDR1 and CDR2 sequences are SEHNR and FQNEAQ (reference sequence). There are 14 residues in the CDR3. V lost 7 bases to trimming and J lost 4 bases; unmatched junction nucleotides: 6. For the CDR3, the DNA is TGTGCCAGCACCCCTGGGACAGGGGTCTATGGCTACACCTTC. It translates to CASTPGTGVYGYTF.

This clone showed up just once. The rearrangement joins TRBV6-6 to TRBJ1-2; D ambiguous. The CDR3 is made up of 13 amino acids. The germline V gene encodes CDR1 MNHNY and CDR2 SVGAGI (reference sequence). The ends were cut back, 6 bases at V and 0 bases at J, with 8 bases in the middle. CDR3 bases: TGTGCCAGCAGCCCCGGGTCTAACTATGGCTACACCTTC. It encodes CASSPGSNYGYTF.

This chain joins TRBV19 and TRBJ1-3; 8 nucleotides match TRBD1. Germline CDR1 is LNHDA and CDR2 is SQIVND (reference sequence). The CDR3 is 17 amino acids. The V segment lost 6 bases and the J segment 1 base; nucleotides outside the gene matches: 11. The CDR3 DNA is TGTGCCAGTAGGGCTGACAGGGGAAGGTTTTCTGGAAACACCATATATTTT. This codes for CASRADRGRFSGNTIYF. The variable domain in full, completed from reference TRBV19 and TRBJ1-3, reads DGGITQSPKYLFRKEGQNVTLSCEQNLNHDAMYWYRQDPGQGLRLIYYSQIVNDFQKGDIAEGYSVSREKKESFPLTVTSAQKNPTAFYLCASRADRGRFSGNTIYFGEGSWLTVV.

This rearrangement joins TRBV7-2 to TRBJ2-3; no firm D call. Per the germline V gene, CDR1 is SGHTA and CDR2 is FQGNSA. The CDR3 extends over 16 amino acids. V lost 5 bases, J lost 1 base, and 16 bases lay in between. The CDR3 loop reads CASSLLGPGRTDTQYF. Here the CDR3 DNA reads TGTGCCAGCAGCCTTCTCGGCCCTGGGCGCACAGATACGCAGTATTTT.

The rearrangement uses TRBV19 and TRBJ1-5; D unclear. The CDR3 sequence is 17 residues long. Trimming took off 0 bases at V and 0 bases at J, with 12 bases between the two ends. Germline-derived CDR1 and CDR2 are LNHDA and SQIVND (reference sequence). CDR3 DNA: TGTGCCAGTAGTATAGATTTAGACGACTATAGCAATCAGCCCCAGCATTTT. Protein: CASSIDLDDYSNQPQHF.

This chain connects TRBV7-8 to TRBJ2-7; 7 nucleotides match TRBD2. Looked up from germline, CDR1 is SGHVS and CDR2 is FQNEAQ. With V trimmed by 1 base and J by 2 bases, 2 bases remained unmatched. The CDR3 sequence is 14 residues long. CDR3 sequence (DNA): TGTGCCAGCAGCTTAGGGGCGGGAGCCTACGAGCAGTACTTC. Translated, it gives CASSLGAGAYEQYF.

This clone is a singleton in its sample. This chain connects TRBV4-1 to TRBJ1-1; the D is unclear. Trimming cost V 5 bases and J 4 bases, with 11 bases left between them. CDR1 is MGHRA, CDR2 YSYEKL, per germline. CDR3 length: 13 amino acids. CDR3 bases: TGCGCCAGCAGCGTGGGAGAGGTCACTGAAGCTTTCTTT. This sequence encodes CASSVGEVTEAFF.

CDR3 sequence reads: CASTSNLRGVNTEAFF. CDR3 nucleotide sequence: TGTGCCAGCACCTCCAACCTCAGGGGGGTGAACACTGAAGCTTTCTTT. The gene calls are TRBV27 and TRBJ1-1; TRBD1 matches at 7 bases. With V trimmed by 7 bases and J by 0 bases, 11 bases remained unmatched. The CDR3 totals 16 residues. Germline assignment: CDR1 MNHEY and CDR2 SMNVEV (reference sequence).

The rearrangement uses TRBV18 and TRBJ2-7; TRBD1 agrees at 8 bases. The CDR3 runs to 15 residues. The germline CDR1 and CDR2 sequences are KGHSH and LQKENI. The ends lost 0 bases at V and 2 bases at J; junction bases unmatched: 3. The CDR3 reads CASSPPQGAPYEQYF. The CDR3 DNA sequence: TGTGCCAGCTCACCACCTCAGGGGGCTCCCTACGAGCAGTACTTC.

The chain recombines TRBV29-1 with TRBJ2-1, with 10 nucleotides matching TRBD2. V was clipped by 4 bases and J by 12 bases; unmatched bases: 6. The length of the CDR3 is 12 residues. The V gene's germline CDR1 is SQVTM and CDR2 ANQGSEA. CDR3: CSVGLAGVPQFF. Written as DNA, the CDR3 is TGCAGCGTTGGCCTAGCGGGAGTGCCGCAGTTCTTC.

The J gene is TRBJ2-1, the V gene TRBV30; 8 bases align to TRBD2. Trimming at V came to 3 bases and at J to 4 bases, leaving 5 bases not matched to a gene. The CDR3 runs 14 residues. The germline gives CDR1 GTSNPN, CDR2 SVGIG (reference sequence). The CDR3 loop is CAWRGGRRYNEQFF. CDR3 nucleotide sequence: TGTGCCTGGAGGGGCGGGAGGAGGTACAATGAGCAGTTCTTC.

V is TRBV28 and J is TRBJ2-3; tentatively, D is TRBD1 (7 bases). V was clipped by 5 bases and J by 4 bases, with 16 bases between them. The CDR3 is 15 residues long. Per germline, CDR1 MDHEN and CDR2 SYDVKM. The CDR3 DNA reads as TGTGCCAGCAGTACCAGGGGGGTGATCGCAGATACGCAGTATTTT. Translated, it gives CASSTRGVIADTQYF.

A single count supports this clone. Other DNA sequences from this sample encode an identical CDR3 as well. This rearrangement joins TRBV7-2 to TRBJ2-2; D is possibly TRBD2 (6 bases). Germline values: CDR1 SGHTA, CDR2 FQGNSA. This CDR3 is 13 amino acids long. The V end was cut by 3 bases, the J end by 4 bases, with 6 bases between. CDR3 nucleotides: TGTGCCAGCAGCTTTAGCGGCACCGGGGAGCTGTTTTTT. The encoded protein is CASSFSGTGELFF.

The chain recombines TRBV6-5 with TRBJ2-7, with D possibly TRBD2 on 6 matching bases. Germline CDR1 MNHEY, CDR2 SVGAGI. The CDR3 covers 13 residues. The V end lost 5 bases, the J end lost 7 bases, and 15 bases lay between the germline ends. CDR3 bases: TGTGCCAGCAGTAGATCCGGTGGGGGGGAGCAGTACTTC. Translation: CASSRSGGGEQYF.

V is TRBV5-6 and J is TRBJ2-2, with 7 bases that match TRBD1. CDR3 length: 16 amino acids. With V trimmed by 1 base and J by 3 bases, 6 bases remained unmatched. The germline V gene encodes CDR1 SGHDT and CDR2 YYEEEE. The CDR3 region is CASSLLQGMDTGELFF. CDR3 nucleotides: TGTGCCAGCAGCTTGTTACAGGGGATGGACACCGGGGAGCTGTTTTTT.

The V gene is TRBV5-4, the J gene TRBJ1-2; D gene unclear. There are 15 residues in the CDR3. The V end was cut by 3 bases, the J end by 1 base, with 13 bases between. The germline V gene encodes CDR1 SGHNT and CDR2 YYREEE (reference sequence). CDR3 DNA sequence: TGTGCCAGCAGCTCGGAGACGGAACATAACTATGGCTACACCTTC. It yields the protein CASSSETEHNYGYTF.

The chain links TRBV5-6 to TRBJ1-2, with 8 bases aligning to TRBD1. There are 14 residues in the CDR3. V lost 0 bases and J lost 11; bases outside the gene matches: 9. Germline CDR1 SGHDT, CDR2 YYEEEE. CDR3 sequence (DNA): TGTGCCAGCAGCTTGGACCTGGACAGGGTATCGTACACCTTC. This sequence encodes CASSLDLDRVSYTF.

In this sample, this clone turned up a few times. The same CDR3 is also encoded by other DNA sequences in this sample. The chain is built from TRBV4-1 and TRBJ2-7; no definite D call. Germline V CDR1 and CDR2: MGHRA, YSYEKL. This CDR3 has 13 residues. The V and J ends lost 0 bases and 0 bases respectively, with 3 bases between them. The CDR3 loop reads CASSQDLSYEQYF. As DNA, the CDR3 is TGCGCCAGCAGCCAAGACCTCTCCTACGAGCAGTACTTC.